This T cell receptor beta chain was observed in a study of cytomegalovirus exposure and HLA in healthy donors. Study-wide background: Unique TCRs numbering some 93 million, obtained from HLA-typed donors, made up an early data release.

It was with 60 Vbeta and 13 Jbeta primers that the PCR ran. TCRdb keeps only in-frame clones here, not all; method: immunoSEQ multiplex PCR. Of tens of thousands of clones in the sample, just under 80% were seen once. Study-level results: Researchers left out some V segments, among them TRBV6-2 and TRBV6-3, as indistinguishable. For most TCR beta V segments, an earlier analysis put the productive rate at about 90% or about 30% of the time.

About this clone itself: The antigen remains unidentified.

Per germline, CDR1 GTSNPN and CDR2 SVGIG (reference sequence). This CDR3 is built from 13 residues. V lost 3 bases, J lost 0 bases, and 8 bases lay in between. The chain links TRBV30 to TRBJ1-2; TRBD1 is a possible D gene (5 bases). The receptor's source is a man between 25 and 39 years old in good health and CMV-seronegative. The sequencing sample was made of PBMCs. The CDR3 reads CAWSLTANYGYTF. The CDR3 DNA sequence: TGTGCCTGGAGCTTGACAGCTAACTATGGCTACACCTTC.